These 2 T cell receptor beta chains originate from one sample sequenced in a study of blood T cell repertoires in COVID-19. Sequencing used immunoSEQ multiplex PCR; TCRdb keeps in-frame clones, though not all of them. Of 140,000 to 150,000 clones in the sample, around 81% were seen once. Sequencing used peripheral blood. These receptors were taken from a man in his sixties with active or convalescent COVID-19.

The chain employs TRBV18 and TRBJ2-1; 8 bases map to TRBD2. The trim removed 1 base at V and 4 bases at J, leaving 12 bases unmatched. CDR1 is KGHSH, CDR2 LQKENI, per germline. There are 18 residues in the CDR3. This CDR3 reads CASSPLGKGLADYNEQFF. CDR3 sequence (DNA): TGTGCCAGCTCACCACTTGGCAAAGGACTAGCAGATTACAATGAGCAGTTCTTC. The whole variable domain, filled in from reference TRBV18 and TRBJ2-1, reads NAGVMQNPRHLVRRRGQEARLRCSPMKGHSHVYWYRQLPEEGLKFMVYLQKENIIDESGMPKERFSAEFPKEGPSILRIQQVVRGDSAAYFCASSPLGKGLADYNEQFFGPGTRLTVL.

The rearrangement uses TRBV6-5 and TRBJ1-1, with 10 bases fitting TRBD1. With 6 bases clipped from V and 9 bases from J, the junction kept 13 bases outside the gene matches. Germline CDR1 is MNHEY and CDR2 is SVGAGI. The CDR3 loop spans 15 amino acids. CDR3 nucleotides: TGTGCCAGCAGCCTTACCCTAGGACAGGGGGGGAAAGCTTTCTTT. It specifies CASSLTLGQGGKAFF.